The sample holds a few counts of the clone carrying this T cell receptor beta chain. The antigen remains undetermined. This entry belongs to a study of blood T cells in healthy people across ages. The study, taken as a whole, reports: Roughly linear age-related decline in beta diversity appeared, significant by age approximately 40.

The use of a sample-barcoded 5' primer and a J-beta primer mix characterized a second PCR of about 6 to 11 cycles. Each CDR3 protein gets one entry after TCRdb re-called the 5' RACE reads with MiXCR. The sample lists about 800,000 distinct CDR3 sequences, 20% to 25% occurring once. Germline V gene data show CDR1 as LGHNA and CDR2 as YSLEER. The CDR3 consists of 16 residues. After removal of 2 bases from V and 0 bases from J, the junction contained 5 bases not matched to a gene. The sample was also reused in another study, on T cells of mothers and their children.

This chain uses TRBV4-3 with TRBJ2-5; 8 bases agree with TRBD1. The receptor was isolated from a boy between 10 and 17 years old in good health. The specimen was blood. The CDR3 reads CASSQTGQGNQETQYF. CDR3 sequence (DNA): TGCGCCAGCAGCCAAACCGGACAGGGCAACCAAGAGACCCAGTACTTC.